Below are 21 T cell receptor beta chains sequenced from a single sample in a study of blood T cell repertoires in COVID-19. Clones were sequenced by immunoSEQ multiplex PCR, and TCRdb holds only the in-frame ones, with some missing. This sample has a few hundred thousand clones; more than 80% occur once, and the top ten carry approximately 2.5%. Sequenced: PBMCs or T cells enriched from blood (not recorded which). Every receptor here comes from a woman between 18 and 29 years old who had recovered from COVID-19.

V is TRBV16 and J is TRBJ1-1; D remains ambiguous. Germline values: CDR1 KGHSY, CDR2 FQNENV. V was clipped by 3 bases and J by 8 bases, with 10 bases between them. The CDR3 is 12 amino acids. The CDR3 region is CASSHRGLEAFF. The CDR3 nucleotides read TGTGCCAGCAGCCACCGAGGTTTAGAAGCTTTCTTT.

The chain combines TRBV4-1 with TRBJ1-5, with TRBD1 as a possible D gene (5 bases). V was clipped by 4 bases and J by 12 bases, with 16 bases between them. This CDR3 contains 13 residues. CDR1 MGHRA and CDR2 YSYEKL come from the germline V gene. Written as DNA, the CDR3 is TGCGCCAGCAGCCCGCAGCCCGGGGGAGACCAGCATTTT. Its protein product is CASSPQPGGDQHF.

The J gene is TRBJ2-3, the V gene TRBV15; D is perhaps TRBD2 (5 bases). V shed 3 bases and J shed 6 bases, with 10 bases lying between them. Germline values: CDR1 LNHNV, CDR2 YYDKDF (reference sequence). The CDR3 extends over 13 amino acids. CDR3 sequence: CATSRGALDTQYF. The CDR3 nucleotides are TGTGCCACCAGCAGGGGAGCTTTGGATACGCAGTATTTT.

This chain joins TRBV28 and TRBJ2-5; D possibly corresponds to TRBD2 (6 bases). The V gene lost 4 bases and the J gene lost 3 bases, with 9 bases spanning the gap. CDR1 is MDHEN, CDR2 SYDVKM, per germline. The CDR3 is 13 residues long. The CDR3 loop is CASSSPGEETQYF. The CDR3, as DNA: TGTGCCAGCAGTTCCCCGGGAGAAGAGACCCAGTACTTC. Complete variable domain (other parts from reference TRBV28 and TRBJ2-5): DVKVTQSSRYLVKRTGEKVFLECVQDMDHENMFWYRQDPGLGLRLIYFSYDVKMKEKGDIPEGYSVSREKKERFSLILESASTNQTSMYLCASSSPGEETQYFGPGTRLLVL.

The chain employs TRBV5-4 and TRBJ1-5; D unresolved. The germline V gene has CDR1 SGHNT and CDR2 YYREEE (reference sequence). The CDR3 is made up of 15 amino acids. V lost 0 bases and J lost 5, with 12 bases in between. The CDR3 spells CASSLGGQSDQPQHF. CDR3 DNA sequence: TGTGCCAGCAGCTTGGGAGGCCAGAGTGATCAGCCCCAGCATTTT. The full variable domain, completed using reference TRBV5-4 and TRBJ1-5, is ETGVTQSPTHLIKTRGQQVTLRCSSQSGHNTVSWYQQALGQGPQFIFQYYREEENGRGNFPPRFSGLQFPNYSSELNVNALELDDSALYLCASSLGGQSDQPQHFGDGTRLSIL.

The V and J genes are TRBV6-6 and TRBJ1-1; 7 bases are shared with TRBD1. V shed 7 bases and J 1 base; nucleotides not matched to a gene: 9. The CDR3 is 15 residues long. CDR1 and CDR2 from the germline V gene are MNHNY and SVGAGI (reference sequence). The chain's CDR3 is CASIKSPGGNTEAFF. The CDR3 nucleotides read TGTGCCAGCATCAAAAGTCCAGGGGGGAACACTGAAGCTTTCTTT.

The V and J genes are TRBV19 and TRBJ1-1, with 7 bases fitting TRBD1. Germline trimming cut 4 bases from V and 0 bases from J; bases unmatched to any gene: 8. Germline V gives CDR1 LNHDA, CDR2 SQIVND (reference sequence). This CDR3 has 16 amino acids. Written as DNA, the CDR3 is TGTGCCAGTAGTACAAGGGACAGCCCCATGAACACTGAAGCTTTCTTT. It codes for CASSTRDSPMNTEAFF.

The CDR3 loop is CSVGAGGNTDTQYF. CDR3 bases: TGCAGCGTTGGTGCAGGGGGGAACACAGATACGCAGTATTTT. V is TRBV29-1 and J is TRBJ2-3; tentatively, D is TRBD1 (7 bases). The length of the CDR3 is 14 residues. Deletions cut 4 bases from V and 2 bases from J, with 13 bases between. The germline V gene has CDR1 SQVTM and CDR2 ANQGSEA.

The CDR3 loop reads CASSLVRDTEAFF. The CDR3 DNA reads as TGTGCCAGCAGCTTGGTGAGGGACACTGAAGCTTTCTTT. The chain joins TRBV5-5 to TRBJ1-1; no reliable D call. CDR1 is SGHKS, CDR2 YYEKEE, per germline (reference sequence). V lost 0 bases and J lost 3, with 6 bases in between. This CDR3 has 13 amino acids.

The J gene is TRBJ2-5, the V gene TRBV19; possible D gene TRBD1, 5 bases. Trimming cost V 3 bases and J 2 bases, with 10 bases left between them. This CDR3 region has 14 residues. CDR1 and CDR2 (germline): LNHDA, SQIVND (reference sequence). The CDR3 here is CASSIVRGQETQYF. The CDR3 DNA is TGTGCCAGTAGTATCGTTAGGGGACAAGAGACCCAGTACTTC.

This chain links TRBV28 with TRBJ1-1, with D unclear. CDR1 and CDR2 (germline): MDHEN, SYDVKM. Trimming shortened V by 7 bases and J by 3 bases, and 12 bases separated the two germline ends. The CDR3 loop spans 13 amino acids. CDR3 DNA: TGTGCCAGCATTCCCTCAGCGCACACTGAAGCTTTCTTT. It codes for CASIPSAHTEAFF.

This clone appeared a single time. The rearrangement uses TRBV6-5 and TRBJ1-6, with a weak D call TRBD1 (5 bases). The CDR3 length is 15 residues. V was shortened by 2 bases and J by 3 bases, with 8 bases between the two germline ends. From germline, CDR1 is MNHEY and CDR2 SVGAGI. The CDR3: CASSYGGGYNSPLHF. The CDR3 DNA sequence: TGTGCCAGCAGTTACGGCGGGGGCTATAATTCACCCCTCCACTTT.

The V call is TRBV7-9, the J call TRBJ2-2; D unclear. The CDR3 runs to 15 residues. The germline V gene has CDR1 SEHNR and CDR2 FQNEAQ (reference sequence). The germline V and J ends were trimmed by 4 bases and 1 base, with 10 bases remaining between them. The CDR3 region has the DNA TGTGCCAGCAGCTCGAGCGCGCGGAACACCGGGGAGCTGTTTTTT. It translates to CASSSSARNTGELFF.

This clone was recorded a few times. V is TRBV5-1 and J is TRBJ1-1; TRBD1 matches at 10 bases. CDR1 and CDR2 (germline): SGHRS, YFSETQ. V was pared by 0 bases and J by 1 base, with 12 bases of the junction left unmatched. The CDR3 sequence is 19 residues long. CDR3 sequence: CASSLARRDRGRRNTEAFF. CDR3 sequence (DNA): TGCGCCAGCAGCTTGGCCCGCCGGGACAGGGGCAGGAGGAACACTGAAGCTTTCTTT.

This chain joins TRBV18 and TRBJ1-2; D call uncertain. The CDR3 is 15 amino acids. Germline V CDR1 and CDR2: KGHSH, LQKENI. V was trimmed by 1 base and J by 7 bases, leaving 16 bases between them. The CDR3 DNA follows: TGTGCCAGCTCACCACAAGATCAAGGCTGGAGTGGCTACACCTTC. Translating it yields CASSPQDQGWSGYTF.

CDR3 residues: CASSIGGATNEKLFF. CDR3 sequence (DNA): TGTGCCAGTAGTATCGGGGGGGCAACTAATGAAAAACTGTTTTTT. V gene TRBV19 combines with J gene TRBJ1-4; D may be TRBD1 (5 bases). V was shortened by 3 bases and J by 0 bases, with 8 bases between the two germline ends. This CDR3 region has 15 residues. Germline V CDR1 and CDR2: LNHDA, SQIVND (reference sequence).

The chain is built from TRBV28 and TRBJ1-3; D call uncertain. Trimming took off 5 bases at V and 4 bases at J, with 12 bases between the two ends. Germline V CDR1 and CDR2: MDHEN, SYDVKM. The CDR3 sequence is 14 residues long. The CDR3 here is CASSTSFAGNTIYF. CDR3 nucleotides: TGTGCCAGCAGTACCAGTTTTGCCGGAAACACCATATATTTT.

The chain has TRBV18 and TRBJ1-5, with a tentative D call TRBD1 (6 bases). V shed 6 bases and J shed 2 bases, with 11 bases lying between them. Germline CDR1 KGHSH, CDR2 LQKENI. The CDR3 extends over 14 amino acids. The CDR3 DNA reads as TGTGCCAGCTCTATCACAGGGCGCAATCAGCCCCAGCATTTT. This sequence encodes CASSITGRNQPQHF.

This chain joins TRBV14 and TRBJ2-7; D is undetermined. Germline values: CDR1 SGHDN, CDR2 FVKESK. The CDR3 is 13 residues long. Trimming removed 5 bases from V and 3 bases from J, with 11 bases in between. CDR3 in amino acids: CASSSSWSYEQYF. CDR3 nucleotide sequence: TGTGCCAGCAGCTCAAGTTGGAGCTACGAGCAGTACTTC.

In this sample, this clone turned up a few times. V is TRBV15 and J is TRBJ1-4; a weak D match, TRBD1 (6 bases). CDR1 LNHNV and CDR2 YYDKDF come from the germline V gene (reference sequence). The CDR3 runs 15 residues. V was cut by 3 bases and J by 8 bases, with 16 bases left in between. The CDR3 reads CATSSGQNLGEKLFF. The CDR3 DNA reads as TGTGCCACCAGCAGTGGACAGAACCTTGGGGAAAAACTGTTTTTT.

The V and J genes are TRBV24-1 and TRBJ2-5, with TRBD2 identical over 10 bases. Germline CDR1 reads KGHDR; CDR2 reads SFDVKD. After removal of 3 bases from V and 5 bases from J, the junction contained 5 bases not matched to a gene. The CDR3 has 15 amino acids. The CDR3 region is CATSDPRTSGETQYF. As DNA, the CDR3 is TGTGCCACCAGTGATCCCCGGACTAGCGGCGAGACCCAGTACTTC.